Following are 4 T cell receptor beta chains from one sample sequenced in a study of CD4+ T cells in melanoma. Method: immunoSEQ multiplex PCR; TCRdb's copy keeps in-frame clones and lacks some. This repertoire shows 13,000 to 15,000 clones, around four fifths found once; its top ten account for roughly 6.6%. The sequencing sample was made of cells from a culture (not recorded whether cultured in vitro). The receptor source for this set is a human donor with melanoma.

For the CDR3, the DNA is TGTGCCAGCAGCCAAGAAGACAGCCCAAGGTCCTATAATTCACCCCTCCACTTT. It codes for CASSQEDSPRSYNSPLHF. The chain carries TRBV4-2 and TRBJ1-6, with D perhaps TRBD1 (5 bases). The germline V and J ends were trimmed by 0 bases and 1 base, with 13 bases remaining between them. CDR3 length equals 18 residues. In germline, CDR1 is LGHNA, CDR2 YNFKEQ.

The chain uses TRBV7-9 and TRBJ1-1; the D gene is possibly TRBD1 (5 bases). V was cut by 3 bases and J by 0 bases, with 11 bases left in between. CDR1 and CDR2 (germline): SEHNR, FQNEAQ (reference sequence). The CDR3 runs 15 residues. The CDR3 loop reads CASSLGTYMNTEAFF. CDR3 in DNA: TGTGCCAGCAGCTTGGGGACCTACATGAACACTGAAGCTTTCTTT.

CDR3 residues: CASSLWETQYF. The CDR3 nucleotides are TGTGCCAGCAGCTTATGGGAGACCCAGTACTTC. V and J are TRBV7-2 and TRBJ2-5; D is unclear. This CDR3 spans 11 amino acids. Germline V gene data show CDR1 as SGHTA and CDR2 as FQGNSA. V lost 2 bases and J lost 5, with 3 bases in between.

The chain links TRBV9 to TRBJ1-3; perhaps TRBD1 as D (5 bases). The CDR3 loop spans 17 amino acids. Germline V lookup: CDR1 SGDLS, CDR2 YYNGEE. V was pared by 0 bases and J by 1 base, with 14 bases between. In nucleotides, the CDR3 is TGTGCCAGCAGCGTAGGGGGGGTACCGGGATCTGGAAACACCATATATTTT. The encoded protein is CASSVGGVPGSGNTIYF.